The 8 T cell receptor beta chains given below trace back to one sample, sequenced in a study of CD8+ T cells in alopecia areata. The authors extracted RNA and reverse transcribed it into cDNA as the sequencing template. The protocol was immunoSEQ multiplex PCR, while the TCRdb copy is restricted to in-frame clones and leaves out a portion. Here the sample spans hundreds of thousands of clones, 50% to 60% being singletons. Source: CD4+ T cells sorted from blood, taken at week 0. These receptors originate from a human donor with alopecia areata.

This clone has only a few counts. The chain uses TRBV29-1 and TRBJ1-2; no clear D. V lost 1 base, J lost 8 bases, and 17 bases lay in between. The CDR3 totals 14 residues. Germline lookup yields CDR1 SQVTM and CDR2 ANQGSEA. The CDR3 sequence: CSVEVRRSLQGYTF. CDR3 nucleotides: TGCAGCGTTGAAGTAAGGCGGTCCCTCCAAGGCTACACCTTC.

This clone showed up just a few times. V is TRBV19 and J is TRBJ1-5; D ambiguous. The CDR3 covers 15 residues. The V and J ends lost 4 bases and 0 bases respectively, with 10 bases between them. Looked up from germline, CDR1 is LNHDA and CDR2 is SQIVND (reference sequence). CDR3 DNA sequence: TGTGCCAGTAGTAAGACGTCTTATAGCAATCAGCCCCAGCATTTT. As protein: CASSKTSYSNQPQHF.

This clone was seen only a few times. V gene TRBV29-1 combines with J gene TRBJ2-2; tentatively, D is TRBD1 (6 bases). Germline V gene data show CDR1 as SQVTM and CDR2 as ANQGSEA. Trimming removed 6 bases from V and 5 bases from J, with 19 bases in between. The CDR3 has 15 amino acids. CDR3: CSVAQGLFGTGELFF. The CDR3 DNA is TGCAGCGTCGCACAGGGTTTGTTCGGGACCGGGGAGCTGTTTTTT.

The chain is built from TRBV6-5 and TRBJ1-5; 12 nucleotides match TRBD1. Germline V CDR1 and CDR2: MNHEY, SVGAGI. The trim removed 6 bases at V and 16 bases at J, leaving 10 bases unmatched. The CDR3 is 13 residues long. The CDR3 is CASRGQGAANCHF. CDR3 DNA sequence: TGTGCCAGCAGGGGACAGGGGGCGGCCAATTGTCATTTT.

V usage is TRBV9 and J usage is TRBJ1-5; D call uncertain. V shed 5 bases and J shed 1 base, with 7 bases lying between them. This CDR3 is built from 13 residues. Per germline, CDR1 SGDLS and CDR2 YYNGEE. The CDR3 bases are TGTGCCAGCAGTAGGCTGAGCAATCAGCCCCAGCATTTT. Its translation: CASSRLSNQPQHF.

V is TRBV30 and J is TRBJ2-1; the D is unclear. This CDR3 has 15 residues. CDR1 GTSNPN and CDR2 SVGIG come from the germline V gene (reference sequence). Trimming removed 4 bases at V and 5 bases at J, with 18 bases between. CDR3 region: CAWNSWVRSNNEQFF. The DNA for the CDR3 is TGTGCCTGGAATAGTTGGGTTCGATCCAACAATGAGCAGTTCTTC.

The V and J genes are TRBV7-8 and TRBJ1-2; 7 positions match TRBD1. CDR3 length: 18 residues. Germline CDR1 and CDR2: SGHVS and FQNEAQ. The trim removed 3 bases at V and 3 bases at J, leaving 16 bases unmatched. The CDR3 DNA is TGTGCCAGCAGCTTGGGGGTCCTGACAGGGCTATTAGACTATGGCTACACCTTC. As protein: CASSLGVLTGLLDYGYTF.

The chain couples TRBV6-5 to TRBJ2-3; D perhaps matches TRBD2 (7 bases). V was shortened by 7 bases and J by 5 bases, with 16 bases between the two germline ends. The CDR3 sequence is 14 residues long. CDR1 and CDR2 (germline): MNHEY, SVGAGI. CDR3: CASNRGAAGDTQYF. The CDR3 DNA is TGTGCCAGCAATCGGGGGGCTGCGGGAGATACGCAGTATTTT.